This paragraph reports one T cell receptor beta chain. Its antigen is still unknown. Primers for the PCR totalled 60 Vbeta and 13 Jbeta. Repertoires were generated with immunoSEQ multiplex PCR, while TCRdb's copy carries only in-frame clones and drops some. The table shows about 140,000 clones, with approximately 78% occurring only once. This sample was taken from a study of cytomegalovirus exposure and HLA in healthy donors. The wider study: From HLA-typed donors, an early data release held around 80 million unique TCRs. Findings and caveats of the study: It was 164 TCR beta chains that were listed as cytomegalovirus-associated. An analysis done earlier found most TCR beta V segments productive about 90% or about 30% of the time. Later analysis showed TCR association rates varying by HLA locus, highest for DRB1 and lowest for HLA-C.

Germline V lookup: CDR1 MDHEN, CDR2 SYDVKM. The V and J ends lost 6 bases and 5 bases, in that order; junction bases with no gene match: 9. This CDR3 is 14 amino acids long. The chain is built from TRBV28 and TRBJ2-5; 7 bases fit TRBD1. This clonotype originated in a woman aged 45-59 years in good health and CMV-seropositive. Sequenced: PBMCs. The CDR3 reads CASSPLDRRETQYF. CDR3 bases: TGTGCCAGCAGCCCTCTGGACAGGAGGGAGACCCAGTACTTC.